Below, 26 T cell receptor beta chains from the same sample are listed, as sequenced in a study of T cell repertoires in cytomegalovirus infection. TCRdb used MiXCR to reprocess the reads, holding one entry per CDR3 protein. The table shows nearly 650,000 distinct CDR3 sequences, with roughly 26% occurring only once. Sequencing was done on a sample of CD8+ T cells from PBMCs. These receptors were collected from a human donor in good health (CMV status not recorded). Some clones in this sample may be carry-over from other donors' samples.

V is TRBV7-4 and J is TRBJ1-2; 11 bases map to TRBD1. This CDR3 has 16 amino acids. With 5 bases clipped from V and 7 bases from J, the junction kept 12 bases outside the gene matches. The germline V gene has CDR1 SGHVT and CDR2 SQSDAQ. CDR3 protein: CASSTPGQGARGGYTF. The DNA for the CDR3 is TGTGCCAGCAGCACCCCTGGACAGGGGGCGCGTGGTGGCTACACCTTC. Filled out from reference TRBV7-4 and TRBJ1-2, the complete variable domain reads GAGVSQSPRYKVAKRGRDVALRCDSISGHVTLYWYRQTLGQGSEVLTYSQSDAQRDKSGRPSGRFSAERPERSVSTLKIQRTEQGDSAVYLCASSTPGQGARGGYTFGSGTRLTVV.

The chain recombines TRBV5-1 with TRBJ2-1; D is unclear. Trimming shortened V by 0 bases and J by 2 bases, and 9 bases separated the two germline ends. Per the germline V gene, CDR1 is SGHRS and CDR2 is YFSETQ. The CDR3 is made up of 15 amino acids. Here the CDR3 reads CASSLDGSAYNEQFF. In nucleotides, the CDR3 is TGCGCCAGCAGCTTGGACGGGTCGGCCTACAATGAGCAGTTCTTC.

This clonotype was seen a few times. The chain has TRBV7-1 and TRBJ2-1; possible D gene TRBD2, 6 bases. TRBV7-1 is an ORF for which the function is uncertain. The CDR3 runs to 16 residues. The V and J ends lost 3 bases and 4 bases respectively, with 16 bases between them. CDR3 loop: CASSSAAGRGYNEQFF. The CDR3 DNA is TGTGCCAGCAGCTCGGCGGCGGGACGGGGATACAATGAGCAGTTCTTC.

In DNA form, the CDR3 reads TGCAGTGCCCGAACCCTCCACTCCTACAATGAGCAGTTCTTC. It codes for CSARTLHSYNEQFF. The chain links TRBV20-1 to TRBJ2-1; no definite D call. The length of the CDR3 is 14 residues. Trimming cost V 6 bases and J 0 bases, with 12 bases left between them. Germline CDR1 reads DFQATT; CDR2 reads SNEGSKA (reference sequence).

The rearrangement uses TRBV19 and TRBJ1-1; D is unclear. V was pared by 7 bases and J by 1 base, with 16 bases between. The CDR3 is 15 residues long. Germline V gene sequence: CDR1 LNHDA, CDR2 SQIVND (reference sequence). The CDR3 coding sequence is TGTGCCAGTACCCCGTTTGGATGGGGGAACACTGAAGCTTTCTTT. Amino acid sequence: CASTPFGWGNTEAFF.

The sample holds one count of this clonotype. The rearrangement joins TRBV25-1 to TRBJ2-3, with D maybe TRBD2 (6 bases). CDR1 and CDR2 (germline): MGHDK, SYGVNS. The germline V and J ends were trimmed by 3 bases and 6 bases, with 10 bases remaining between them. The CDR3 sequence is 13 residues long. CDR3 residues: CASSEGLCDTQYF. The CDR3 DNA reads TGTGCCAGCAGTGAGGGACTTTGCGATACGCAGTATTTT. Filled out from reference TRBV25-1 and TRBJ2-3, the complete variable domain reads EADIYQTPRYLVIGTGKKITLECSQTMGHDKMYWYQQDPGMELHLIHYSYGVNSTEKGDLSSESTVSRIRTEHFPLTLESARPSHTSQYLCASSEGLCDTQYFGPGTRLTVL.

This clonotype was seen only a few times. The chain uses TRBV27 and TRBJ2-1, with 10 bases fitting TRBD2. In germline, CDR1 is MNHEY, CDR2 SMNVEV (reference sequence). V shed 6 bases and J 3 bases; nucleotides not matched to a gene: 2. There are 14 residues in the CDR3. This chain's CDR3 is CASRAGGIYNEQFF. The CDR3 DNA reads as TGTGCCAGCAGAGCGGGGGGGATCTACAATGAGCAGTTCTTC.

V and J are TRBV6-2 or TRBV6-3 and TRBJ2-1; 14 bases agree with TRBD2. The CDR3 covers 20 residues. V lost 6 bases to trimming and J lost 2 bases; unmatched junction nucleotides: 15. The germline V gene has CDR1 MNHEY and CDR2 SVGEGT. The CDR3: CASRALPGTSGGVTYNEQFF. The DNA for the CDR3 is TGTGCCAGCAGAGCTCTGCCCGGGACTAGCGGGGGAGTTACCTACAATGAGCAGTTCTTC.

The chain employs TRBV20-1 and TRBJ2-1; 7 nucleotides match TRBD2. Trimming cost V 0 bases and J 10 bases; bases outside gene matches: 3. The CDR3 covers 12 residues. Germline values: CDR1 DFQATT, CDR2 SNEGSKA (reference sequence). CDR3 in amino acids: CSARDPSGEQFF. CDR3 sequence (DNA): TGCAGTGCTAGAGACCCTAGCGGAGAGCAGTTCTTC.

This clonotype was recorded at least ten times. This chain connects TRBV4-1 to TRBJ1-3, with D perhaps matching TRBD1 (6 bases). Deletions cut 2 bases from V and 4 bases from J, with 9 bases between. The CDR3 covers 14 residues. Germline CDR1 MGHRA, CDR2 YSYEKL. The CDR3 region is CASSQTGSGNTIYF. Written as DNA, the CDR3 is TGCGCCAGCAGCCAAACAGGGTCGGGAAACACCATATATTTT.

This chain connects TRBV6-2 or TRBV6-3 to TRBJ1-2; D unresolved. This CDR3 has 15 amino acids. Germline V gene lookup returns CDR1 MNHEY and CDR2 SVGEGT. Deletions cut 2 bases from V and 2 bases from J, with 12 bases between. The CDR3 bases are TGTGCCAGCAGTTACCCCGGCGGGGAGAACTATGGCTACACCTTC. Translation: CASSYPGGENYGYTF.

The CDR3 loop is CASSLKGGEAFF. In DNA, the CDR3 is TGTGCCAGCAGTTTGAAGGGGGGTGAAGCTTTCTTT. The chain joins TRBV28 to TRBJ1-1; the D gene is possibly TRBD1 (6 bases). The CDR3 has 12 residues. The V end lost 3 bases, the J end lost 7 bases, and 9 bases lay between the germline ends. Germline CDR1 is MDHEN and CDR2 is SYDVKM.

This clonotype was seen only a few times. The rearrangement joins TRBV12-3 or TRBV12-4 to TRBJ2-7; D may be TRBD2 (7 bases). This CDR3 has 16 residues. Trimming left V 4 bases short and J 0 bases short, with 16 bases between. The DNA for the CDR3 is TGTGCCAGCAGTTCCCCTAGGGGGGGCCGCTCCTACGAGCAGTACTTC. Its translation: CASSSPRGGRSYEQYF.

This chain uses TRBV6-5 with TRBJ1-5; weak D call: TRBD1 (5 bases). The CDR3 runs to 13 residues. CDR1 is MNHEY, CDR2 SVGAGI, per germline. V lost 4 bases and J lost 7, with 11 bases in between. The CDR3 nucleotides are TGTGCCAGCAGTTTGCTAGGGACCCAGCCCCAGCATTTT. It encodes CASSLLGTQPQHF.

This clonotype was seen ten or more times. This sequence joins TRBV7-6 and TRBJ1-2; 7 nucleotides match TRBD1. CDR3 length: 14 residues. Germline V CDR1 and CDR2: SGHVS, FNYEAQ. With 5 bases clipped from V and 8 bases from J, the junction kept 11 bases outside the gene matches. The CDR3 DNA reads as TGTGCCAGCAGCCCAGGAAACAGGGGATCCGGCTACACCTTC. Its translation: CASSPGNRGSGYTF.

As concerns this clonotype: A clone one base away is much larger, so this may be a read error. The chain joins TRBV6-2 or TRBV6-3 to TRBJ2-1; 7 bases map to TRBD2. Germline V gives CDR1 MNHEY, CDR2 SVGEGT. This CDR3 has 16 residues. V lost 5 bases, J lost 5 bases, and 12 bases stayed unmatched. In DNA form, the CDR3 reads TGTGCCAGCAGTGACCACGGGGGGAACAACGACAATGAGCAGTTCTTC. This gives the protein CASSDHGGNNDNEQFF.

The V call is TRBV5-6, the J call TRBJ1-1; 7 positions agree with TRBD1. Trimming at V came to 2 bases and at J to 5 bases, leaving 12 bases not matched to a gene. Germline V gene lookup returns CDR1 SGHDT and CDR2 YYEEEE. The CDR3 runs 16 residues. CDR3 sequence: CASSLTPTGIRTEAFF. The CDR3 region has the DNA TGTGCCAGCAGCTTAACCCCGACAGGGATAAGGACTGAAGCTTTCTTT. Filled out from reference TRBV5-6 and TRBJ1-1, the complete variable domain reads DAGVTQSPTHLIKTRGQQVTLRCSPKSGHDTVSWYQQALGQGPQFIFQYYEEEERQRGNFPDRFSGHQFPNYSSELNVNALLLGDSALYLCASSLTPTGIRTEAFFGQGTRLTVV.

This sequence joins TRBV20-1 and TRBJ2-7, with 8 bases identical to TRBD1. The germline V gene encodes CDR1 DFQATT and CDR2 SNEGSKA (reference sequence). V shed 2 bases, J shed 3 bases, and the junction held 6 bases outside the gene matches. The length of the CDR3 is 14 residues. The CDR3, as DNA: TGCAGTGCTAGATCCGGACAGGGTGGCTACGAGCAGTACTTC. Amino acid sequence: CSARSGQGGYEQYF.

This clonotype has only a few counts. J is TRBJ1-1 and V is TRBV29-1; TRBD1 matches at 10 bases. The junction had 8 bases not matched to a gene; V was cut back by 6 bases and J by 4 bases. Germline CDR1 is SQVTM and CDR2 is ANQGSEA. The length of the CDR3 is 14 residues. The CDR3 loop reads CSVETGGLGTEAFF. The CDR3 DNA reads TGCAGCGTCGAGACAGGGGGCCTGGGCACTGAAGCTTTCTTT.

The chain combines TRBV2 with TRBJ2-2; D gene unclear. The CDR3 totals 14 residues. V was pared by 2 bases and J by 2 bases, with 6 bases between. CDR1 is SNHLY and CDR2 is FYNNEI in the germline V gene. The CDR3 nucleotides read TGTGCCAGCAGTGAACGGGTCAACACCGGGGAGCTGTTTTTT. It specifies CASSERVNTGELFF.

The sample holds a few counts of this clonotype. This may arise from a read error, as a much more abundant clone is one base away. The chain is built from TRBV6-2 or TRBV6-3 and TRBJ1-1, with D hard to call. V dropped 4 bases and J dropped 1 base, with 4 bases sitting between them. The CDR3 consists of 12 residues. Germline V gene lookup returns CDR1 MNHEY and CDR2 SVGEGT. The CDR3 reads CASSWENTEAFF. CDR3 in DNA: TGTGCCAGCAGTTGGGAGAACACTGAAGCTTTCTTT.

This clonotype was seen more than once but under ten times. The J gene is TRBJ1-2, the V gene TRBV5-6; TRBD1 agrees at 7 bases. With V trimmed by 4 bases and J by 6 bases, 12 bases remained unmatched. The CDR3 has 15 amino acids. The germline gives CDR1 SGHDT, CDR2 YYEEEE. CDR3 sequence: CASSNPTGRIDGYTF. CDR3 DNA sequence: TGTGCCAGCAGCAACCCGACAGGGCGCATTGATGGCTACACCTTC.

The chain uses TRBV6-1 and TRBJ2-7; D is unclear. CDR1 is MNHNS and CDR2 is SASEGT in the germline V gene. Trimming shortened V by 0 bases and J by 3 bases, and 9 bases separated the two germline ends. The CDR3 totals 14 residues. CDR3 nucleotides: TGTGCCAGCAGTGAAGCCGACATTATCTACGAGCAGTACGTC. Its translation is CASSEADIIYEQYV.

The J gene is TRBJ1-1, the V gene TRBV7-9, with D possibly being TRBD1 (5 bases). This CDR3 is built from 13 residues. V dropped 4 bases and J dropped 5 bases, with 11 bases sitting between them. In germline, CDR1 is SEHNR, CDR2 FQNEAQ (reference sequence). The CDR3 bases are TGTGCCAGCAGCTGGGACCAAGGGACTGAAGCTTTCTTT. Translated, it gives CASSWDQGTEAFF. The whole variable domain, remainder taken from reference TRBV7-9 and TRBJ1-1, is DTGVSQNPRHKITKRGQNVTFRCDPISEHNRLYWYRQTLGQGPEFLTYFQNEAQLEKSRLLSDRFSAERPKGSFSTLEIQRTEQGDSAMYLCASSWDQGTEAFFGQGTRLTVV.

With respect to this clonotype: With a much larger clone just one base away, this may be a read error. The chain couples TRBV6-5 to TRBJ2-2; possible D gene TRBD2, 5 bases. This CDR3 region has 12 residues. Germline lookup yields CDR1 MNHEY and CDR2 SVGAGI. The CDR3 protein is CASRQPTGVLFF. The DNA for the CDR3 is TGTGCCAGCAGACAGCCCACCGGGGTGCTGTTTTTT.

The chain recombines TRBV14 with TRBJ2-7, with D maybe TRBD2 (5 bases). CDR1 and CDR2 from the germline V gene are SGHDN and FVKESK. Trimming took off 5 bases at V and 3 bases at J, with 8 bases between the two ends. This CDR3 spans 12 amino acids. Written as DNA, the CDR3 is TGTGCCAGCAGCTCCGGGAACTACGAGCAGTACTTC. Translated, it gives CASSSGNYEQYF.